These 4 T cell receptor beta chains came from one sample sequenced in a study of cytomegalovirus exposure and HLA in healthy donors. The PCR used 60 Vbeta and 13 Jbeta primers. TCRdb's copy holds only in-frame clones and misses some; the assay was immunoSEQ multiplex PCR. The sample yields about 130,000 clones, roughly four fifths seen once. Sequences were obtained from PBMCs. The source is a boy between 2 and 10 years old in good health and CMV-seronegative.

This clone has more than one count but fewer than ten. CDR3 in amino acids: CASSYPRGPSNTGELFF. The CDR3 nucleotides read TGCGCCAGCAGCTACCCCAGGGGGCCTTCGAACACCGGGGAGCTGTTTTTT. The chain links TRBV5-1 to TRBJ2-2, with TRBD1 matching 8 bases. Germline assignment: CDR1 SGHRS and CDR2 YFSETQ. The V and J ends lost 3 bases and 0 bases, in that order; junction bases with no gene match: 7. CDR3 size: 17 residues.

The V gene is TRBV27, the J gene TRBJ1-1, with D possibly matching TRBD1 (5 bases). The CDR3 covers 13 residues. Germline V lookup: CDR1 MNHEY, CDR2 SMNVEV (reference sequence). V shed 3 bases and J shed 6 bases, with 11 bases lying between them. Written as DNA, the CDR3 is TGTGCCAGCAGTTTCTCAGGGTACTCTGAAGCTTTCTTT. Amino acids: CASSFSGYSEAFF.

J is TRBJ1-4 and V is TRBV2, with a tentative D call TRBD1 (6 bases). This CDR3 has 14 amino acids. Trimming pared 11 bases from V and 0 bases from J, leaving 13 bases between. CDR1 and CDR2 from the germline V gene are SNHLY and FYNNEI. In DNA form, the CDR3 reads TGTGCCGCGGGAGGGACAACAACTAATGAAAAACTGTTTTTT. Encoded protein: CAAGGTTTNEKLFF.

The chain recombines TRBV5-3 with TRBJ2-1; D gene ambiguous. TRBV5-3 is reported as an ORF; its role is uncertain. The CDR3 covers 14 residues. With 4 bases removed from V and 2 bases from J, the gap between germline ends came to 10 bases. CDR3 protein: CARSPGWPYNEQFF. The CDR3 nucleotides are TGTGCCAGAAGCCCCGGGTGGCCCTACAATGAGCAGTTCTTC.